This entry lists 3 T cell receptor beta chains sequenced from one sample in a study of spatial heterogeneity in lung cancer. Time point defined: sample taken at primary tumor resection. Sequencing was performed on whole RNA extracted from tumor and nontumor lung tissue, or from frozen PBMC, and the material was left unsorted. From the 5' RACE reads, TCRdb called clonotypes with MiXCR, one entry per CDR3 protein. The sample contains about 8,600 distinct CDR3 sequences, 4% to 5% of which appear only once. The source was PBMCs, collected at surgery. The origin of the receptors is a male donor with early-stage non-small cell lung cancer.

This clonotype was seen a few times. One end of the junction fails to match germline, which may point to a read error. Because this beta chain is a stray read in a library intended to capture alpha chains, its abundance should not be given much weight. This chain uses TRBV5-4 with TRBJ2-5, with 7 bases lining up with TRBD1. Looked up from germline, CDR1 is SGHNT and CDR2 is YYREEE (reference sequence). The CDR3 is 14 residues long. CDR3 region: CASSWGQYQETQYF. Written as DNA, the CDR3 is TGTGCCAGCAGCTGGGGACAGTACCAGGAGACCCAGTACTTC.

This clonotype was seen many times. This beta chain is a stray sequence in a library constructed for alpha chains; its clone size is not meaningful. The chain is built from TRBV6-5 and TRBJ2-3; TRBD2 matches at 8 bases. Germline CDR1 reads MNHEY; CDR2 reads SVGAGI. Losses at the gene ends were 3 bases for V and 2 bases for J; bases not matched to a gene: 10. The CDR3 extends over 17 amino acids. The CDR3 sequence: CASSYSSAAGDTDTQYF. Written as DNA, the CDR3 is TGTGCCAGCAGTTATTCTAGCGCAGCGGGGGACACAGATACGCAGTATTTT.

This clonotype was seen ten or more times. This beta chain is a stray sequence in a library constructed for alpha chains; its clone size is not meaningful. The chain is built from TRBV11-2 and TRBJ2-1, with 10 bases that match TRBD2. This CDR3 contains 16 residues. V trimming: 2 bases; J trimming: 2 bases; junction bases outside the gene matches: 3. Germline V gene lookup returns CDR1 SGHAT and CDR2 FQNNGV. The CDR3 region has the DNA TGTGCCAGCAGCTTAAAAGCGGGGGGGACCTACAATGAGCAGTTCTTC. It codes for CASSLKAGGTYNEQFF.